This TCR beta chain was recovered during a study of cytomegalovirus exposure and HLA in healthy donors. Study-wide findings and caveats: It was reported that TCR beta sequences correctly inferred the HLA-A and HLA-B alleles for most subjects. Later on, a genetic analysis was performed. It linked a missense variant in DCLRE1C with V- and J-gene trimming of TCR beta.

V was cut by 3 bases and J by 0 bases, with 3 bases left in between. The CDR3 contains 11 residues. CDR1 DFQATT and CDR2 SNEGSKA come from the germline V gene (reference sequence). This clone was seen a single time. Its antigen is not identified. A multiplex PCR was run with 60 Vbeta primers and 13 Jbeta primers. Authors' analysis steps: Later analysis identified 88 million or so unique TCR beta chains, about 10 million shared. Sequencing used immunoSEQ multiplex PCR; TCRdb keeps in-frame clones, though not all of them. V and J calls and clone size are as listed in that table; D and trimming were resolved from the DNA. Here the sample spans approximately 100,000 clones, around two thirds being singletons.

This clonotype originated in a woman aged 50 to 65 in good health and CMV-seronegative. The chain is built from TRBV20-1 and TRBJ2-7; no definite D call. Sequenced sample: PBMCs. The CDR3 sequence: CSARASYEQYF. CDR3 coding DNA: TGCAGTGCTAGGGCCTCCTACGAGCAGTACTTC.